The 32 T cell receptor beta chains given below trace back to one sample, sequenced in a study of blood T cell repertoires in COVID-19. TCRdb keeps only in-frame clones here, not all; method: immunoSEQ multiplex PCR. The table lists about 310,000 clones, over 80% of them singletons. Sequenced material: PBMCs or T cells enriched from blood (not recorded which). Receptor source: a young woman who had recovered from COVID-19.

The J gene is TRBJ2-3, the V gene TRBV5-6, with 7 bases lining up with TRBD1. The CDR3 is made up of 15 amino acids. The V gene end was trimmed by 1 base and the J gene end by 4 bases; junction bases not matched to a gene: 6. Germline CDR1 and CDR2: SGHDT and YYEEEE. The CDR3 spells CASSLYRQGPDTQYF. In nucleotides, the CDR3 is TGTGCCAGCAGCTTGTATCGACAGGGTCCAGATACGCAGTATTTT.

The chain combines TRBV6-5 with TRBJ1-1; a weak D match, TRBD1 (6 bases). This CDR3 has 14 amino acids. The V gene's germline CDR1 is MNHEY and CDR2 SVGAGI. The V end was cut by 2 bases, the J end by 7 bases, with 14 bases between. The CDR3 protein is CASSYASQGNEAFF. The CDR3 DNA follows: TGTGCCAGCAGTTACGCGTCACAGGGAAATGAAGCTTTCTTT.

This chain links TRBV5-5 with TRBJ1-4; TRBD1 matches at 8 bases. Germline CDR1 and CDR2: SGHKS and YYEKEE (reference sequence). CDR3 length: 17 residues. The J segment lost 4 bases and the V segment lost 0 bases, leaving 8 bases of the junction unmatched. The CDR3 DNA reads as TGTGCCAGCAGCTTGGCGGGCAGGGGGCATTTTAATGAAAAACTGTTTTTT. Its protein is CASSLAGRGHFNEKLFF.

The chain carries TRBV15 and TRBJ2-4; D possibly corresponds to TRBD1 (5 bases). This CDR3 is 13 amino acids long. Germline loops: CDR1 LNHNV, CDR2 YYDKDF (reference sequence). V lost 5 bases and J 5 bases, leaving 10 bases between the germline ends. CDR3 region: CATSLGQQNIQYF. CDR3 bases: TGTGCCACCAGCTTGGGGCAACAAAACATTCAGTACTTC.

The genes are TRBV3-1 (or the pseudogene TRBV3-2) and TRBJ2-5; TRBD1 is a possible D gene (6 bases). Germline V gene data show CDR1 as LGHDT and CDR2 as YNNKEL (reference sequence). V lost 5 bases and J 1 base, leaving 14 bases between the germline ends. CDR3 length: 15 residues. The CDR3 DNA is TGTGCCAGCAGCGAGGGACACTCTCCCCAAGAGACCCAGTACTTC. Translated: CASSEGHSPQETQYF.

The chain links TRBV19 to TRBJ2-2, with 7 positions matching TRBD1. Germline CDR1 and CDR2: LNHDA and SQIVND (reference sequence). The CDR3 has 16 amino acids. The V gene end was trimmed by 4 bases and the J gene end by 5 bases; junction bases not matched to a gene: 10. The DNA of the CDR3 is TGTGCCAGTAGTACCCGCGCAGGGGGAGAGACCGGGGAGCTGTTTTTT. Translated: CASSTRAGGETGELFF.

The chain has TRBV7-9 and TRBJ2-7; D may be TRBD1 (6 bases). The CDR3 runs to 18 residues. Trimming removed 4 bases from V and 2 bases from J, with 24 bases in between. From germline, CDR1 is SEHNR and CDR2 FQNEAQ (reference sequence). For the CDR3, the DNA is TGTGCCAGCAGCTCCCGGACCCACTCCCTGACAGGCCCCTACGAGCAGTACTTC. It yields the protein CASSSRTHSLTGPYEQYF.

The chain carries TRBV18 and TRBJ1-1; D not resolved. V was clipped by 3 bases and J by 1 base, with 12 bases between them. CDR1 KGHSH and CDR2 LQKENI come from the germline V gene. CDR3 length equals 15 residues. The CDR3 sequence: CASSPYLSSNTEAFF. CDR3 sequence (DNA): TGTGCCAGCTCACCCTACCTAAGCTCGAACACTGAAGCTTTCTTT.

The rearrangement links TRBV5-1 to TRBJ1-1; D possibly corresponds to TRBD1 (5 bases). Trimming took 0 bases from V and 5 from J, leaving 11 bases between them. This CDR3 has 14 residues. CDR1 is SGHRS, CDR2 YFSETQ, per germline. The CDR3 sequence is CASSLVRGGTEAFF. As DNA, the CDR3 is TGCGCCAGCAGCTTGGTGAGGGGAGGAACTGAAGCTTTCTTT. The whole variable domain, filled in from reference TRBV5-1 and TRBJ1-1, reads KAGVTQTPRYLIKTRGQQVTLSCSPISGHRSVSWYQQTPGQGLQFLFEYFSETQRNKGNFPGRFSGRQFSNSRSEMNVSTLELGDSALYLCASSLVRGGTEAFFGQGTRLTVV.

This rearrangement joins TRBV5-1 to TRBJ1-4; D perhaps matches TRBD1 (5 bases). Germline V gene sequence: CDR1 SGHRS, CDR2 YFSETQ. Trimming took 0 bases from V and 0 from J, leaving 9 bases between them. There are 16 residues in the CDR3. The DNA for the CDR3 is TGCGCCAGCAGCTTGGCCCCACAGGCAACTAATGAAAAACTGTTTTTT. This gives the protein CASSLAPQATNEKLFF. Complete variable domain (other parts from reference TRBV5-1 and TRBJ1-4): KAGVTQTPRYLIKTRGQQVTLSCSPISGHRSVSWYQQTPGQGLQFLFEYFSETQRNKGNFPGRFSGRQFSNSRSEMNVSTLELGDSALYLCASSLAPQATNEKLFFGSGTQLSVL.

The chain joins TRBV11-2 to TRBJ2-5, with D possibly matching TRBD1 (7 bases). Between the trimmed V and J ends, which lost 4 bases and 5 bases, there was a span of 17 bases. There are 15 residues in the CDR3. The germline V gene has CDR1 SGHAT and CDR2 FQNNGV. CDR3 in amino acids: CASSSGGRLSETQYF. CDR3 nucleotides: TGTGCCAGCAGCTCAGGGGGGAGACTCTCTGAGACCCAGTACTTC.

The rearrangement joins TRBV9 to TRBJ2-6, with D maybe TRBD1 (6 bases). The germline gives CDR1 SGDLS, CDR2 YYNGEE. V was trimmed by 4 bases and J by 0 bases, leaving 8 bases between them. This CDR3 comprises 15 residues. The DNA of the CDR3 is TGTGCCAGCAGCAAACAGGGCTCTGGGGCCAACGTCCTGACTTTC. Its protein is CASSKQGSGANVLTF.

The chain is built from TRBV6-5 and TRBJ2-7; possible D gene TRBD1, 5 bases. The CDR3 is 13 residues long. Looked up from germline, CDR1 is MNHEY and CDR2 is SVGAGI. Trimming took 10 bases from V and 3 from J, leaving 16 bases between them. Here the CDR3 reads CATVRTPHYEQYF. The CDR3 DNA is TGTGCCACCGTAAGGACACCCCACTACGAGCAGTACTTC.

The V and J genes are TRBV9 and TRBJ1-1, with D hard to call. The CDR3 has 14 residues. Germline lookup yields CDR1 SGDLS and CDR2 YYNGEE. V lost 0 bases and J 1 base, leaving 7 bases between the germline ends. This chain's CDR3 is CASSVGSGNTEAFF. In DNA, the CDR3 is TGTGCCAGCAGCGTAGGGTCGGGGAACACTGAAGCTTTCTTT. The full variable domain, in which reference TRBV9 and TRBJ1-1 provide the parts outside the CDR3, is DSGVTQTPKHLITATGQRVTLRCSPRSGDLSVYWYQQSLDQGLQFLIQYYNGEERAKGNILERFSAQQFPDLHSELNLSSLELGDSALYFCASSVGSGNTEAFFGQGTRLTVV.

The CDR3 sequence is CAISEGGGETGYTF. Written as DNA, the CDR3 is TGTGCCATCAGTGAGGGGGGAGGGGAGACTGGCTACACCTTC. V gene TRBV10-3 combines with J gene TRBJ1-2; maybe TRBD1 (5 bases). The CDR3 totals 14 residues. The V end lost 2 bases, the J end lost 7 bases, and 14 bases lay between the germline ends. CDR1 is ENHRY, CDR2 SYGVKD, per germline.

CDR3 nucleotide sequence: TGTGCCAGCAGCGTAGATGGTACAGCTCCTTACTTC. As protein: CASSVDGTAPYF. This chain joins TRBV9 and TRBJ2-7; D gene uncertain. The CDR3 has 12 amino acids. Germline loops: CDR1 SGDLS, CDR2 YYNGEE. V was pared by 0 bases and J by 13 bases, with 14 bases between.

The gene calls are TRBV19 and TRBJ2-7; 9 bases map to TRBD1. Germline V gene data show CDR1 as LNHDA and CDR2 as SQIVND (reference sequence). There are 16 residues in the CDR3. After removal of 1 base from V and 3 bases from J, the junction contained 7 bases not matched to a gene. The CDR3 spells CASSIVGLGQGYEQYF. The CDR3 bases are TGTGCCAGTAGTATAGTCGGATTGGGACAGGGCTACGAGCAGTACTTC.

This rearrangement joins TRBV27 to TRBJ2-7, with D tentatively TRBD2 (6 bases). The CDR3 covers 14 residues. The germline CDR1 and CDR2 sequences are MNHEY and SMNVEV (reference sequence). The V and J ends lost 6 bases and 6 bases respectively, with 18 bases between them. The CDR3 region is CASRPLGTRGEQYF. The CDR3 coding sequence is TGTGCCAGCAGGCCGCTAGGGACTCGGGGCGAGCAGTACTTC.

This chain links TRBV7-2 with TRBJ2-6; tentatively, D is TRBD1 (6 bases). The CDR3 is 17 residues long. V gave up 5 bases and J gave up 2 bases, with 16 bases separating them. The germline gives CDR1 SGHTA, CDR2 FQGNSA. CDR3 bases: TGTGCCAGCAGCCCCCGCAGGGGTTTGACTGGGGCCAACGTCCTGACTTTC. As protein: CASSPRRGLTGANVLTF. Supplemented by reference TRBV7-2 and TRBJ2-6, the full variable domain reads GAGVSQSPSNKVTEKGKDVELRCDPISGHTALYWYRQSLGQGLEFLIYFQGNSAPDKSGLPSDRFSAERTGGSVSTLTIQRTQQEDSAVYLCASSPRRGLTGANVLTFGAGSRLTVL.

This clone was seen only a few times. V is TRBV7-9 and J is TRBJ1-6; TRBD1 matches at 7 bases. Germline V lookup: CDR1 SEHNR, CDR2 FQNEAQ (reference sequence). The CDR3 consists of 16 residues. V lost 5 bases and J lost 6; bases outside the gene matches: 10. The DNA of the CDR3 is TGTGCCAGCAGCCTTTCTCCGGGACAGTTTAATTCACCCCTCCACTTT. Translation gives CASSLSPGQFNSPLHF.

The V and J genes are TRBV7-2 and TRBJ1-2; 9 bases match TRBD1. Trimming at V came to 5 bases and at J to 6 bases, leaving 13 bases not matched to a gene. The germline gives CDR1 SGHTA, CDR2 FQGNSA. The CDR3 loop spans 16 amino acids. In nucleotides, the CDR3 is TGTGCCAGCAGCCAACAGGTACCGGGACAGGGTGATGGCTACACCTTC. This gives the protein CASSQQVPGQGDGYTF.

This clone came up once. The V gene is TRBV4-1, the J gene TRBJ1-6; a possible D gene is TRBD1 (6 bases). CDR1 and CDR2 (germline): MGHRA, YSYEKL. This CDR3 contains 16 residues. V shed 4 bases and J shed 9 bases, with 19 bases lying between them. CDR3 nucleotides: TGCGCCAGCAGCCGAGGACAGAGCGGGGTAGGTTCACCCCTCCACTTT. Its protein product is CASSRGQSGVGSPLHF.

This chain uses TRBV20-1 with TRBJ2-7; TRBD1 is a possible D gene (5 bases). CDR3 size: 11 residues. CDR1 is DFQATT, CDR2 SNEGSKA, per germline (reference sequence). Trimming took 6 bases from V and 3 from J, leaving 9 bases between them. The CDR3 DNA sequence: TGCAGTGCCAACACAGGCTACGAGCAGTACTTC. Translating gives CSANTGYEQYF.

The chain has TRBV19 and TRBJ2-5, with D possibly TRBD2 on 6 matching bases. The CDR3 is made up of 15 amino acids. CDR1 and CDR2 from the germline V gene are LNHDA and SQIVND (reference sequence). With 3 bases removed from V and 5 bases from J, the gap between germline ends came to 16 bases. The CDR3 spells CASSISGGGRETQYF. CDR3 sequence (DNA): TGTGCCAGTAGTATCTCCGGGGGTGGGAGGGAGACCCAGTACTTC.

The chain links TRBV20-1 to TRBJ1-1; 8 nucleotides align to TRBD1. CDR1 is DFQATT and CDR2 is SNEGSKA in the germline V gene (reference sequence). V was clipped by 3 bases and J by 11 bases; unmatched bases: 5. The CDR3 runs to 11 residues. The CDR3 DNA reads TGCAGTGCTAGTCGGACAGGGAGGGCTTTCTTT. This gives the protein CSASRTGRAFF.

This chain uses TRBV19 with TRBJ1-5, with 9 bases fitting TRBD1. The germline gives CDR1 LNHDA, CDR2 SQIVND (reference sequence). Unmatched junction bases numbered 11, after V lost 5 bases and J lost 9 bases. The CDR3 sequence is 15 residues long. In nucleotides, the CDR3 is TGTGCCAGTAGTGTACCCGGGACAGGGATTGGGCCCCAGCATTTT. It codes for CASSVPGTGIGPQHF.

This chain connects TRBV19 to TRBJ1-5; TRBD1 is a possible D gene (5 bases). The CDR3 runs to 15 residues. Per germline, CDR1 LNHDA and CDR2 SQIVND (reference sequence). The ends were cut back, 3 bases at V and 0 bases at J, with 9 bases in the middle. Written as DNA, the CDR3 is TGTGCCAGTAGTATTGACAGTCATAGCAATCAGCCCCAGCATTTT. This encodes CASSIDSHSNQPQHF.

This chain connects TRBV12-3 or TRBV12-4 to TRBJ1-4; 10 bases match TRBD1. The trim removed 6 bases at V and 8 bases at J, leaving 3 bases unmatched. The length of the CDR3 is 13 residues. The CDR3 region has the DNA TGTGCCAGCAGGGGACAGGGGACAGAAAAACTGTTTTTT. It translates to CASRGQGTEKLFF.

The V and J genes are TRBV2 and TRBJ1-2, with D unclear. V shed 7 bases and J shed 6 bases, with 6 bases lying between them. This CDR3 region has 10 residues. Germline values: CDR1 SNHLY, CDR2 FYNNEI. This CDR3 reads CASNGDGYTF. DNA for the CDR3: TGTGCCAGCAACGGGGATGGCTACACCTTC.

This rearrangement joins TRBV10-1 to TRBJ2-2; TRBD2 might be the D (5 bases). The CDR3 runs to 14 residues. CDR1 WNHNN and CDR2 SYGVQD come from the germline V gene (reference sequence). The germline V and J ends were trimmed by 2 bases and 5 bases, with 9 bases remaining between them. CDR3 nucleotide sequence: TGCGCCAGCAGTGAGACTAGGTATACCGGGGAGCTGTTTTTT. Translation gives CASSETRYTGELFF.

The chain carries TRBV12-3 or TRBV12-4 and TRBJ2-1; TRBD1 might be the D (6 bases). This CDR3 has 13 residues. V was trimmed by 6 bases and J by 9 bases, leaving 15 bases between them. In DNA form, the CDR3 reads TGTGCCAGCAGCAAGGGGGTCAAGCCTGAGCAGTTCTTC. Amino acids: CASSKGVKPEQFF.

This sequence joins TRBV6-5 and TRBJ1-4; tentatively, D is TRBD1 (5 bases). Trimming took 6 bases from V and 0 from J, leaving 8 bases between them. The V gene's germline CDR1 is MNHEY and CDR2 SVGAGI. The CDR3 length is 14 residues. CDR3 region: CASRGDATNEKLFF. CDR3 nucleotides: TGTGCCAGCAGAGGGGATGCAACTAATGAAAAACTGTTTTTT.